This T cell receptor (beta chain) was profiled in a study of monozygotic twins with inflammatory bowel disease. Via template switching, UMIs carrying a 6-nucleotide sample barcode were introduced. TCRdb re-called the 5' RACE reads and catalogs CDR3 proteins one per entry, DNA excluded. There are 150,000 to 200,000 distinct CDR3 sequences in the sample, with roughly 2.4% held by the top ten. Looked up from germline, CDR1 is LGHDT and CDR2 is YNNKEL (reference sequence). CDR3 size: 12 residues. Study conclusions and caveats: A lone strong IBD-associated signal or clonotype found no support. Fewer shared clonotypes with others were found in IBD patients than in healthy twins, especially with disease activity. No detectable difference in repertoire similarity separated concordant from discordant twins, possibly as a result of limited power.

Note on this clonotype: Its matching antigen is unknown.

The chain recombines TRBV3-1 with TRBJ1-4; TCRdb lists TRBD1, though no DNA is available to test this call. The receptor was derived from a human donor with ulcerative colitis or Crohn's disease, or a healthy co-twin of an affected twin (not recorded which). The sequenced sample was blood. The CDR3 spells CASSQETGQLFF.